Each of the 8 T cell receptor beta chains below was sequenced from the same sample in a study of beta chain features in type 1 diabetes. Isolated RNA was reverse transcribed in full, so expressed TCRB transcripts were sequenced. Assay used: immunoSEQ multiplex PCR; TCRdb lists only in-frame clones, some missing. The table has around 340,000 clones, approximately 9.9% seen once. These receptors lack a known antigen. Notes on the study in general: There was a moderate but significant shortening of TCRB CDR3s in all four CD4+ subsets of Type 1 diabetes patients.

The sample was central memory CD4+ T cells from blood. These receptors came from a man aged 25-45 years with type 1 diabetes.

This clone was found a few times. J is TRBJ2-3 and V is TRBV9, with D tentatively TRBD1 (6 bases). This CDR3 contains 16 residues. V gave up 3 bases and J gave up 0 bases, with 14 bases separating them. Germline V gene sequence: CDR1 SGDLS, CDR2 YYNGEE. The CDR3 DNA follows: TGTGCCAGCAGCGGACCTCAGGGGCGAAGCACAGATACGCAGTATTTT. It specifies CASSGPQGRSTDTQYF.

This clone turned up a few times. V usage is TRBV30 and J usage is TRBJ2-7, with TRBD2 as a possible D gene (5 bases). The CDR3 runs to 11 residues. V was shortened by 0 bases and J by 12 bases, with 12 bases between the two germline ends. Germline CDR1 GTSNPN, CDR2 SVGIG (reference sequence). CDR3 in DNA: TGTGCCTGGAGTGTTTCGGGAATCTGGTACTTC. Translating gives CAWSVSGIWYF. Full variable domain (missing parts from reference TRBV30 and TRBJ2-7): SQTIHQWPATLVQPVGSPLSLECTVEGTSNPNLYWYRQAAGRGLQLLFYSVGIGQISSEVPQNLSASRPQDRQFILSSKKLLLSDSGFYLCAWSVSGIWYFGPGTRLTVT.

V usage is TRBV11-2 and J usage is TRBJ2-3; TRBD2 agrees at 8 bases. CDR1 is SGHAT, CDR2 FQNNGV, per germline. There are 16 residues in the CDR3. With 6 bases clipped from V and 2 bases from J, the junction kept 10 bases outside the gene matches. CDR3 protein: CASSGVGGGTTDTQYF. CDR3 nucleotide sequence: TGTGCCAGCAGTGGTGTAGGCGGGGGGACCACAGATACGCAGTATTTT.

There are a few counts of this clone. This chain links TRBV18 with TRBJ2-5, with 7 nucleotides matching TRBD1. Germline CDR1 and CDR2: KGHSH and LQKENI. With 3 bases clipped from V and 1 base from J, the junction kept 5 bases outside the gene matches. CDR3 length: 15 residues. The CDR3 is CASSPPAGGQETQYF. As DNA, the CDR3 is TGTGCCAGCTCACCCCCCGCAGGGGGCCAAGAGACCCAGTACTTC. The whole variable domain, remainder taken from reference TRBV18 and TRBJ2-5, is NAGVMQNPRHLVRRRGQEARLRCSPMKGHSHVYWYRQLPEEGLKFMVYLQKENIIDESGMPKERFSAEFPKEGPSILRIQQVVRGDSAAYFCASSPPAGGQETQYFGPGTRLLVL.

This clone was observed a handful of times. The rearrangement joins TRBV7-9 to TRBJ2-1; the match to TRBD1 covers 7 bases. The germline V gene encodes CDR1 SEHNR and CDR2 FQNEAQ (reference sequence). The J segment lost 0 bases and the V segment lost 5 bases, leaving 7 bases of the junction unmatched. The CDR3 totals 16 residues. CDR3 region: CASSNSGTDSYNEQFF. DNA for the CDR3: TGTGCCAGCAGCAATTCCGGGACAGACTCCTACAATGAGCAGTTCTTC.

In this sample, this clone turned up a few times. The identical CDR3 is also encoded by other nucleotide sequences in the sample. The rearrangement links TRBV7-2 to TRBJ2-7; the D is unclear. Germline V gives CDR1 SGHTA, CDR2 FQGNSA. The CDR3 sequence is 11 residues long. Trimming pared 1 base from V and 6 bases from J, leaving 4 bases between. The CDR3 region is CASSLVGEQYF. CDR3 coding DNA: TGTGCCAGCAGCTTAGTGGGCGAGCAGTACTTC.

There are many counts of this clone. The gene calls are TRBV10-3 and TRBJ2-7; no clear D. The CDR3 has 12 residues. Trimming pared 7 bases from V and 4 bases from J, leaving 11 bases between. Germline V gene data show CDR1 as ENHRY and CDR2 as SYGVKD. The CDR3 sequence: CAINNGGYEQYF. The CDR3 region has the DNA TGTGCCATCAACAACGGCGGTTACGAGCAGTACTTC.

The table lists this clone with a few counts. CDR3 sequence reads: CAKGPGALSTDTQYF. The CDR3 nucleotides read TGTGCAAAGGGACCGGGGGCCCTCTCCACAGATACGCAGTATTTT. V gene TRBV30 combines with J gene TRBJ2-3, with D perhaps being TRBD1 or TRBD2 (6 bases each). This CDR3 is 15 amino acids long. Germline CDR1 and CDR2: GTSNPN and SVGIG (reference sequence).